What follows are 21 T cell receptor beta chains derived from one specimen sequenced in a study of blood T cell repertoires in COVID-19. TCRdb's copy holds only in-frame clones and misses some; the assay was immunoSEQ multiplex PCR. The sample consists of some 300,000 clones, 85% to 90% of them appearing once. The specimen was PBMCs or T cells enriched from blood (not recorded which). The receptors were sampled from a woman in her twenties or thirties who had recovered from COVID-19.

V is TRBV24-1 and J is TRBJ2-2; a weak D match, TRBD2 (9 bases). The germline gives CDR1 KGHDR, CDR2 SFDVKD. The V gene lost 10 bases and the J gene lost 3 bases, with 35 bases spanning the gap. CDR3 length equals 21 residues. The CDR3 loop reads CATSRGTGFGRLAGYTGELFF. CDR3 DNA sequence: TGTGCCACTTCGAGGGGGACAGGTTTTGGGCGTCTAGCGGGATACACCGGGGAGCTGTTTTTT.

The J gene is TRBJ1-2, the V gene TRBV6-5, with 8 bases matching TRBD1. Germline V lookup: CDR1 MNHEY, CDR2 SVGAGI. The CDR3 extends over 13 amino acids. Trimming at V came to 6 bases and at J to 3 bases, leaving 3 bases not matched to a gene. CDR3 DNA sequence: TGTGCCAGCAGCATACAGGGGGACTATGGCTACACCTTC. This gives the protein CASSIQGDYGYTF.

This clone was seen a single time. This chain connects TRBV4-1 to TRBJ1-2, with D unclear. The CDR3 runs to 13 residues. Germline-derived CDR1 and CDR2 are MGHRA and YSYEKL. The ends were cut back, 1 base at V and 8 bases at J, with 11 bases in the middle. The DNA of the CDR3 is TGCGCCAGCAGCCAAGTCTTCGGGTGGGGCTACACCTTC. Protein product: CASSQVFGWGYTF.

The CDR3 reads CASSDQTGTQYF. CDR3 sequence (DNA): TGTGCCAGCAGTGACCAGACGGGGACCCAGTACTTC. This rearrangement joins TRBV6-4 to TRBJ2-5; D is unclear. Germline lookup yields CDR1 MRHNA and CDR2 SNTAGT. The CDR3 has 12 residues. The V end lost 2 bases, the J end lost 7 bases, and 8 bases lay between the germline ends.

The genes are TRBV14 and TRBJ2-3; TRBD1 matches at 7 bases. The CDR3 has 16 residues. The J segment lost 1 base and the V segment lost 4 bases, leaving 8 bases of the junction unmatched. The germline V gene encodes CDR1 SGHDN and CDR2 FVKESK. The CDR3 DNA sequence: TGTGCCAGCAGCCCTGGGACAGAGCCCCGCACAGATACGCAGTATTTT. This sequence encodes CASSPGTEPRTDTQYF.

DNA for the CDR3: TGTGCCAGCAGCCAAGACGGGGGGAGATCACCCCTCCACTTT. Residues: CASSQDGGRSPLHF. The genes are TRBV3-1 (or the pseudogene TRBV3-2) and TRBJ1-6, with D tentatively TRBD1 (5 bases). Per the germline V gene, CDR1 is LGHDT and CDR2 is YNNKEL (reference sequence). With 0 bases removed from V and 10 bases from J, the gap between germline ends came to 10 bases. The CDR3 is 14 amino acids.

The chain carries TRBV2 and TRBJ2-5; D is undetermined. The CDR3 covers 12 residues. In germline, CDR1 is SNHLY, CDR2 FYNNEI. V lost 5 bases and J lost 0, with 4 bases in between. In DNA form, the CDR3 reads TGTGCCAGCAGTCGGGACCAAGAGACCCAGTACTTC. Encoded protein: CASSRDQETQYF.

V is TRBV5-6 and J is TRBJ1-5; 8 nucleotides align to TRBD1. The J segment lost 0 bases and the V segment lost 3 bases, leaving 2 bases of the junction unmatched. The CDR3 runs to 15 residues. CDR1 and CDR2 from the germline V gene are SGHDT and YYEEEE. This chain's CDR3 is CASSWGTGSNQPQHF. CDR3 in DNA: TGTGCCAGCAGCTGGGGGACAGGTAGCAATCAGCCCCAGCATTTT. The full variable domain, with the rest looked up from reference TRBV5-6 and TRBJ1-5, is DAGVTQSPTHLIKTRGQQVTLRCSPKSGHDTVSWYQQALGQGPQFIFQYYEEEERQRGNFPDRFSGHQFPNYSSELNVNALLLGDSALYLCASSWGTGSNQPQHFGDGTRLSIL.

This chain connects TRBV4-1 to TRBJ2-7; D ambiguous. This CDR3 spans 15 amino acids. Looked up from germline, CDR1 is MGHRA and CDR2 is YSYEKL. Trimming took 0 bases from V and 3 from J, leaving 12 bases between them. CDR3 protein: CASSQDNYPGYEQYF. The CDR3 DNA reads TGCGCCAGCAGCCAAGATAACTATCCGGGCTACGAGCAGTACTTC.

The genes are TRBV5-1 and TRBJ1-4; D is unclear. This CDR3 is built from 15 residues. Deletions cut 4 bases from V and 3 bases from J, with 13 bases between. Germline V CDR1 and CDR2: SGHRS, YFSETQ. The CDR3 nucleotides read TGCGCCAGCAGCCCCCAGGTTTCCCCTAATGAAAAACTGTTTTTT. Translating it yields CASSPQVSPNEKLFF.

The chain employs TRBV11-3 and TRBJ2-5, with TRBD1 identical over 10 bases. V trimming: 5 bases; J trimming: 6 bases; junction bases outside the gene matches: 6. Looked up from germline, CDR1 is SGHNT and CDR2 is YENEEA. The CDR3 is 14 amino acids. For the CDR3, the DNA is TGTGCCAGCAGCCCCGGGGACAGGGGAAAGACCCAGTACTTC. It translates to CASSPGDRGKTQYF.

The chain recombines TRBV4-3 with TRBJ2-5; D is perhaps TRBD2 (5 bases). V gave up 1 base and J gave up 2 bases, with 14 bases separating them. Per the germline V gene, CDR1 is LGHNA and CDR2 is YSLEER. The CDR3 is 16 amino acids. The CDR3, as DNA: TGCGCCAGCAGCCAAGGCTTCCGGGATTTTCAAGAGACCCAGTACTTC. It yields the protein CASSQGFRDFQETQYF.

The chain joins TRBV5-4 to TRBJ1-2, with 7 bases fitting TRBD1. Per germline, CDR1 SGHNT and CDR2 YYREEE (reference sequence). The CDR3 length is 13 residues. V lost 5 bases, J lost 2 bases, and 3 bases stayed unmatched. The CDR3 spells CASSTQGNYGYTF. The CDR3 DNA reads TGTGCCAGCAGTACACAGGGGAACTATGGCTACACCTTC.

The rearrangement links TRBV11-2 to TRBJ1-5; D unresolved. The CDR3 loop spans 13 amino acids. V lost 0 bases and J lost 10, with 10 bases in between. Germline V gene data show CDR1 as SGHAT and CDR2 as FQNNGV. CDR3 nucleotides: TGTGCCAGCAGCTTAGATTTAGAGGGACCCCAGCATTTT. Its protein is CASSLDLEGPQHF.

V gene TRBV19 combines with J gene TRBJ1-4; D unresolved. Trimming pared 6 bases from V and 7 bases from J, leaving 18 bases between. CDR3 length equals 15 residues. Germline V lookup: CDR1 LNHDA, CDR2 SQIVND (reference sequence). The CDR3 DNA reads TGTGCCAGTAGCGCCCTAGGAATTGGGAGTGAAAAACTGTTTTTT. It encodes CASSALGIGSEKLFF.

Only a few counts were recorded for this clone. J is TRBJ2-2 and V is TRBV18; TRBD2 matches 7 bases. Looked up from germline, CDR1 is KGHSH and CDR2 is LQKENI. The CDR3 totals 18 residues. V lost 2 bases and J lost 1; bases outside the gene matches: 10. This CDR3 reads CASSPNLRREWNTGELFF. CDR3 bases: TGTGCCAGCTCACCAAACCTCAGGCGGGAGTGGAACACCGGGGAGCTGTTTTTT.

The J gene is TRBJ2-1, the V gene TRBV7-9; possible D gene TRBD2, 5 bases. The CDR3 runs to 13 residues. The V and J ends lost 3 bases and 15 bases respectively, with 18 bases between them. Germline-derived CDR1 and CDR2 are SEHNR and FQNEAQ (reference sequence). The CDR3 loop is CASSFVAGPGWFF. As DNA, the CDR3 is TGTGCCAGCAGCTTTGTGGCGGGCCCAGGTTGGTTCTTC.

This clone was detected only a few times. The CDR3 bases are TGTGCCAGCAGTTTTCTCTTCTGGACAGGGTCTGATGGCTACACCTTC. Protein sequence: CASSFLFWTGSDGYTF. This sequence joins TRBV28 and TRBJ1-2; TRBD1 aligns across 8 bases. The CDR3 extends over 16 amino acids. V shed 3 bases and J 6 bases; nucleotides not matched to a gene: 12. Per the germline V gene, CDR1 is MDHEN and CDR2 is SYDVKM.

The chain has TRBV13 and TRBJ1-6, with D tentatively TRBD1 (5 bases). Trimming removed 9 bases at V and 10 bases at J, with 25 bases between. The germline CDR1 and CDR2 sequences are PRHDT and FYEKMQ (reference sequence). This CDR3 region has 16 residues. CDR3 loop: CARSPPQPTGRSPLHF. In DNA form, the CDR3 reads TGTGCCAGGAGCCCCCCGCAACCAACAGGCCGCTCACCCCTCCACTTT.

This chain connects TRBV5-8 to TRBJ1-5, with TRBD1 matching over 7 bases. J lost 2 bases, V lost 6 bases, and 11 bases had no gene match. CDR1 and CDR2 (germline): SGHTS, YDEGEE. This CDR3 contains 16 residues. As DNA, the CDR3 is TGTGCCAGCATAAAAAACGACAGGGTACGCAATCAGCCCCAGCATTTT. This translates into CASIKNDRVRNQPQHF.

The chain recombines TRBV5-5 with TRBJ1-5; TRBD1 aligns across 8 bases. The CDR3 has 14 amino acids. Germline assignment: CDR1 SGHKS and CDR2 YYEKEE (reference sequence). The ends lost 4 bases at V and 9 bases at J; junction bases unmatched: 9. The CDR3 region is CASSVGQGEGPQHF. The CDR3 nucleotides are TGTGCCAGCAGCGTAGGACAGGGCGAAGGGCCCCAGCATTTT.